The 11 T cell receptor beta chains given below trace back to one sample, sequenced in a study of shared clonotypes between healthy human individuals. Method: immunoSEQ multiplex PCR; TCRdb's copy keeps in-frame clones and lacks some. In the table there are 2 million to 2.5 million clones, around 95% of which are singletons. The source material was naive CD4+ T cells sorted from blood. Subset: CD45RA+ positively selected. The receptors derive from a man between 18 and 35 years old in good health.

This chain joins TRBV7-6 and TRBJ1-3, with a weak D call TRBD1 (5 bases). Germline CDR1 is SGHVS and CDR2 is FNYEAQ. With 1 base removed from V and 4 bases from J, the gap between germline ends came to 11 bases. The CDR3 covers 15 residues. The DNA for the CDR3 is TGTGCCAGCAGCTTAGTGGCAGGGACCGGAAACACCATATATTTT. Protein: CASSLVAGTGNTIYF.

CDR3 coding DNA: TGCAGTGCCCCTTCTTTTTATGGCTACACCTTC. Amino acids: CSAPSFYGYTF. J is TRBJ1-2 and V is TRBV20-1; D remains unclear. The germline CDR1 and CDR2 sequences are DFQATT and SNEGSKA (reference sequence). This CDR3 is 11 amino acids long. V lost 6 bases to trimming and J lost 5 bases, with 10 bases between them.

The chain joins TRBV5-1 to TRBJ2-6; 11 bases fit TRBD2. This CDR3 has 18 residues. Germline assignment: CDR1 SGHRS and CDR2 YFSETQ. With 4 bases clipped from V and 0 bases from J, the junction kept 6 bases outside the gene matches. CDR3 DNA: TGCGCCAGCAGCCCCGGACTAGCGGGCCTCTCTGGGGCCAACGTCCTGACTTTC. It is translated as CASSPGLAGLSGANVLTF.

The rearrangement uses TRBV5-6 and TRBJ1-2; TRBD1 agrees at 7 bases. V gave up 3 bases and J gave up 4 bases; unmatched junction bases: 9. The V gene's germline CDR1 is SGHDT and CDR2 YYEEEE. The CDR3 length is 15 residues. In DNA, the CDR3 is TGTGCCAGCAGCTCGCGACAGGGTCCCATCTATGGCTACACCTTC. It codes for CASSSRQGPIYGYTF.

This chain connects TRBV5-4 to TRBJ2-7, with 11 bases lining up with TRBD2. V lost 3 bases to trimming and J lost 4 bases; unmatched junction nucleotides: 9. The CDR3 covers 16 residues. The germline V gene encodes CDR1 SGHNT and CDR2 YYREEE (reference sequence). The CDR3 loop reads CASSYLAGGILYEQYF. The CDR3 region has the DNA TGTGCCAGCAGCTACTTAGCGGGGGGGATACTATACGAGCAGTACTTC.

For this clone: Additional DNA sequences in this sample encode the identical CDR3. The V call is TRBV5-1, the J call TRBJ1-5; D is possibly TRBD1 (6 bases). Germline CDR1 and CDR2: SGHRS and YFSETQ. V lost 0 bases and J lost 3, with 10 bases in between. This CDR3 contains 15 residues. CDR3 region: CASSLEGGSNQPQHF. The CDR3 DNA reads as TGCGCCAGCAGCTTGGAGGGGGGGTCCAATCAGCCCCAGCATTTT.

CDR3 in DNA: TGTGCCAGCACCGGGGACCGACGAAGAGACGAGCAGTACTTC. This sequence encodes CASTGDRRRDEQYF. The chain links TRBV5-4 to TRBJ2-7, with D perhaps being TRBD1 or TRBD2 (5 bases each). The V end was cut by 6 bases, the J end by 5 bases, with 18 bases between. This CDR3 spans 14 amino acids. Germline V lookup: CDR1 SGHNT, CDR2 YYREEE (reference sequence).

This chain uses TRBV6-6 with TRBJ1-1; 9 bases line up with TRBD1. The CDR3 length is 14 residues. CDR1 is MNHNY, CDR2 SVGAGI, per germline (reference sequence). Trimming cost V 5 bases and J 6 bases; bases outside gene matches: 7. The CDR3 nucleotides read TGTGCCAGCAGTCGGACAGGGGAGATCTCTGAAGCTTTCTTT. Its translation: CASSRTGEISEAFF.

The chain joins TRBV19 to TRBJ2-3; unclear D gene. The ends were cut back, 8 bases at V and 4 bases at J, with 10 bases in the middle. The CDR3 totals 12 residues. The germline V gene has CDR1 LNHDA and CDR2 SQIVND (reference sequence). CDR3 amino acids: CASGLKPDTQYF. As DNA, the CDR3 is TGTGCCAGTGGGTTGAAGCCAGATACGCAGTATTTT.

Of note for this clone: The same CDR3 arises from other DNA sequences in this sample as well. The chain combines TRBV30 with TRBJ2-5, with D possibly matching TRBD2 (7 bases). Trimming pared 2 bases from V and 4 bases from J, leaving 8 bases between. This CDR3 region has 12 residues. Per germline, CDR1 GTSNPN and CDR2 SVGIG (reference sequence). The CDR3 region is CAWSRGGETQYF. The DNA of the CDR3 is TGTGCCTGGAGTAGGGGGGGAGAGACCCAGTACTTC. Complete variable domain (other parts from reference TRBV30 and TRBJ2-5): SQTIHQWPATLVQPVGSPLSLECTVEGTSNPNLYWYRQAAGRGLQLLFYSVGIGQISSEVPQNLSASRPQDRQFILSSKKLLLSDSGFYLCAWSRGGETQYFGPGTRLLVL.

This clone appeared a few times. V usage is TRBV11-2 and J usage is TRBJ2-4; TRBD2 might be the D (5 bases). V was pared by 0 bases and J by 9 bases, with 15 bases between. Per germline, CDR1 SGHAT and CDR2 FQNNGV. This CDR3 contains 15 residues. The CDR3 is CASSLDLVGVSIQYF. The CDR3 DNA sequence: TGTGCCAGCAGCTTAGATCTCGTCGGGGTGAGCATTCAGTACTTC.